This T cell receptor beta chain was found in a study of quantifying T cell responses using KT2 cells. The overall study: cDNA was made from DNase-treated RNA using alpha and beta constant primers.

This CDR3 is 16 amino acids long. Germline loops: CDR1 SGHRS, CDR2 YFSETQ. J lost 7 bases, V lost 4 bases, and 7 bases had no gene match. The sample is PBMC spiked with counted cells of clone KT2. Each cDNA got a UMI-containing oligo ligated at its 3' end. First-round PCR used three to five cycles and beta primers RC1.1 and RC1.2 covering TRBC1 and TRBC2. TCRdb independently ran MiXCR on the UMI-ligation and nested PCR reads; one entry per CDR3 protein. The sample shows tens of thousands of distinct CDR3 sequences, around 10% of them seen only once. V usage is TRBV5-1 and J usage is TRBJ2-1; TRBD2 matches 14 bases. This TCR was sampled from a human donor. The sequencing sample was made of PBMCs spiked with cells of the T cell clone KT2. CDR3 protein: CASSLRLAGGLNEQFF. The CDR3 DNA sequence: TGCGCCAGCAGCCTCCGACTAGCGGGAGGGTTAAATGAGCAGTTCTTC.